The next 31 T cell receptor beta chains were all read from a single sample in a study of blood T cell repertoires in COVID-19. The repertoire was sequenced with immunoSEQ multiplex PCR; TCRdb's copy has only in-frame clones and lacks some. This sample has fewer than 15,000 clones, with about 75% found just once. Sequenced: peripheral blood. These receptors came from a woman older than 75 with acute or convalescent COVID-19.

The chain combines TRBV18 with TRBJ1-5; D call uncertain. CDR3 length equals 13 residues. Germline CDR1 reads KGHSH; CDR2 reads LQKENI. Trimming took 6 bases from V and 5 from J, leaving 11 bases between them. CDR3 DNA: TGTGCCAGCTCCTCCGGGCGGGATCAGCCCCAGCATTTT. Amino acids: CASSSGRDQPQHF.

V and J are TRBV18 and TRBJ2-1; D perhaps matches TRBD2 (5 bases). V lost 6 bases to trimming and J lost 0 bases, with 24 bases between them. Germline CDR1 is KGHSH and CDR2 is LQKENI. The CDR3 runs to 19 residues. CDR3 amino acids: CASSPTLQARGLSYNEQFF. The CDR3 DNA is TGTGCCAGCTCTCCGACTCTCCAGGCACGGGGTCTCTCCTACAATGAGCAGTTCTTC.

V is TRBV7-9 and J is TRBJ1-2; D is unresolved. From germline, CDR1 is SEHNR and CDR2 FQNEAQ (reference sequence). The CDR3 loop spans 16 amino acids. V was clipped by 2 bases and J by 0 bases, with 13 bases between them. CDR3 loop: CASSLTPPVTNYGYTF. CDR3 nucleotide sequence: TGTGCCAGCAGCTTAACCCCCCCAGTGACTAACTATGGCTACACCTTC.

This clone was detected only a few times. The chain has TRBV9 and TRBJ1-2; possible D gene TRBD1, 6 bases. Trimming took off 0 bases at V and 8 bases at J, with 17 bases between the two ends. CDR1 is SGDLS, CDR2 YYNGEE, per germline. The CDR3 sequence is 15 residues long. DNA of the CDR3: TGTGCCAGCAGCGTAGCCCCTTCAGGGGCGAGGGGCTACACCTTC. Its protein is CASSVAPSGARGYTF.

The chain employs TRBV27 and TRBJ2-7, with a possible D match to TRBD1 (5 bases). The CDR3 loop spans 13 amino acids. Between the trimmed V and J ends, which lost 4 bases and 3 bases, there was a span of 10 bases. Germline-derived CDR1 and CDR2 are MNHEY and SMNVEV (reference sequence). CDR3 region: CASSYDSSYEQYF. In DNA form, the CDR3 reads TGTGCCAGCAGTTACGACAGCAGCTACGAGCAGTACTTC.

The genes are TRBV6-6 and TRBJ2-7, with D unresolved. The CDR3 is made up of 15 amino acids. V was clipped by 4 bases and J by 0 bases, with 13 bases between them. Germline V gene sequence: CDR1 MNHNY, CDR2 SVGAGI (reference sequence). The CDR3: CASSSNVALSYEQYF. Here the CDR3 DNA reads TGTGCCAGCAGTTCCAACGTAGCTCTCTCCTACGAGCAGTACTTC.

V gene TRBV25-1 combines with J gene TRBJ2-1; 9 bases are a match to TRBD1. The CDR3 is 16 residues long. CDR1 and CDR2 from the germline V gene are MGHDK and SYGVNS. The V segment lost 1 base and the J segment 7 bases; nucleotides outside the gene matches: 8. The CDR3 coding sequence is TGTGCCAGCAGTGAATCCCTGGGACAGGGTCGAAATGAGCAGTTCTTC. Protein sequence: CASSESLGQGRNEQFF.

The CDR3 coding sequence is TGTGCCAGCGGGGGGGGCAACACCGGGGAGCTGTTTTTT. This gives the protein CASGGGNTGELFF. The rearrangement joins TRBV5-4 to TRBJ2-2, with D possibly TRBD2 on 7 matching bases. Germline CDR1 SGHNT, CDR2 YYREEE (reference sequence). V was cut by 7 bases and J by 2 bases, with 9 bases left in between. CDR3 length: 13 amino acids.

The V gene is TRBV7-2, the J gene TRBJ2-3; 7 positions match TRBD2. The CDR3 runs to 16 residues. Trimming took 0 bases from V and 1 from J; bases not matched to a gene: 4. Per germline, CDR1 SGHTA and CDR2 FQGNSA. CDR3: CASSLAGAGGTDTQYF. The CDR3 region has the DNA TGTGCCAGCAGCTTAGCGGGTGCGGGGGGCACAGATACGCAGTATTTT.

The CDR3 DNA follows: TGCAGTGCTAGTCACAGTCCCTACGAGCAGTACTTC. This codes for CSASHSPYEQYF. V is TRBV20-1 and J is TRBJ2-7; D gene uncertain. Germline lookup yields CDR1 DFQATT and CDR2 SNEGSKA (reference sequence). The ends were cut back, 3 bases at V and 2 bases at J, with 8 bases in the middle. The CDR3 contains 12 residues.

V gene TRBV3-1 (or the pseudogene TRBV3-2) combines with J gene TRBJ2-3; 7 bases are a match to TRBD2. The germline gives CDR1 LGHDT, CDR2 YNNKEL (reference sequence). After removal of 4 bases from V and 1 base from J, the junction contained 8 bases not matched to a gene. CDR3 length equals 16 residues. The chain's CDR3 is CASSRFGGGGTDTQYF. The CDR3 DNA sequence: TGTGCCAGCAGCCGCTTTGGCGGGGGTGGCACAGATACGCAGTATTTT.

This clone appeared once. This chain links TRBV24-1 with TRBJ2-1; 12 nucleotides align to TRBD2. The V gene end was trimmed by 4 bases and the J gene end by 0 bases; junction bases not matched to a gene: 6. This CDR3 spans 18 amino acids. From germline, CDR1 is KGHDR and CDR2 SFDVKD. Written as DNA, the CDR3 is TGTGCCACCAGTGACTCTAGCGGGGGGGGATCCTCCTACAATGAGCAGTTCTTC. Translated: CATSDSSGGGSSYNEQFF.

The gene calls are TRBV14 and TRBJ2-1, with TRBD1 identical over 8 bases. The CDR3 contains 18 residues. Germline values: CDR1 SGHDN, CDR2 FVKESK. V was clipped by 0 bases and J by 7 bases; unmatched bases: 14. CDR3 loop: CASSQERDIRDRPNEQFF. The CDR3 nucleotides read TGTGCCAGCAGCCAAGAAAGAGATATACGGGACAGGCCTAATGAGCAGTTCTTC.

With regard to this clone: Different DNA sequences within this sample yield the same CDR3. The gene calls are TRBV3-1 (or the pseudogene TRBV3-2) and TRBJ1-3; D is possibly TRBD1 (5 bases). The length of the CDR3 is 15 residues. V lost 1 base and J 0 bases, leaving 7 bases between the germline ends. The germline V gene has CDR1 LGHDT and CDR2 YNNKEL (reference sequence). DNA for the CDR3: TGTGCCAGCAGCCAAGGGCAGGGCTCTGGAAACACCATATATTTT. Its protein product is CASSQGQGSGNTIYF.

This clone occurred once. J is TRBJ1-4 and V is TRBV19; D call uncertain. The V gene's germline CDR1 is LNHDA and CDR2 SQIVND (reference sequence). The CDR3 has 11 amino acids. V lost 6 bases to trimming and J lost 5 bases, with 4 bases between them. CDR3 nucleotide sequence: TGTGCCAGTAGCTTAAATGAAAAACTGTTTTTT. Translated: CASSLNEKLFF.

V gene TRBV6-5 combines with J gene TRBJ1-1; 7 nucleotides match TRBD1. Looked up from germline, CDR1 is MNHEY and CDR2 is SVGAGI. The CDR3 has 16 amino acids. The J segment lost 6 bases and the V segment lost 4 bases, leaving 14 bases of the junction unmatched. CDR3: CASSFLTTGTVAEAFF. CDR3 sequence (DNA): TGTGCCAGCAGTTTTCTTACAACCGGGACAGTAGCTGAAGCTTTCTTT.

This chain links TRBV19 with TRBJ2-2, with D maybe TRBD1 (6 bases). CDR1 and CDR2 from the germline V gene are LNHDA and SQIVND (reference sequence). V was clipped by 7 bases and J by 5 bases, with 14 bases between them. The CDR3 has 14 amino acids. CDR3 DNA sequence: TGTGCCAGTACGATACAGGGTTCGACCGGGGAGCTGTTTTTT. This gives the protein CASTIQGSTGELFF. Using reference TRBV19 and TRBJ2-2 for the parts outside the CDR3, the full variable domain is DGGITQSPKYLFRKEGQNVTLSCEQNLNHDAMYWYRQDPGQGLRLIYYSQIVNDFQKGDIAEGYSVSREKKESFPLTVTSAQKNPTAFYLCASTIQGSTGELFFGEGSRLTVL.

The table lists this clone with a few counts. Here the CDR3 reads CASSVGGGGVETQYF. For the CDR3, the DNA is TGTGCCAGCAGCGTAGGAGGAGGGGGCGTGGAGACCCAGTACTTC. This chain uses TRBV9 with TRBJ2-5; D may be TRBD1 (7 bases). Trimming cost V 0 bases and J 5 bases, with 14 bases left between them. This CDR3 has 15 amino acids. From germline, CDR1 is SGDLS and CDR2 YYNGEE.

This clone turned up a few times. The gene calls are TRBV11-2 and TRBJ2-5; 8 positions agree with TRBD2. The germline CDR1 and CDR2 sequences are SGHAT and FQNNGV. Trimming cost V 6 bases and J 5 bases; bases outside gene matches: 8. The CDR3 extends over 14 amino acids. The CDR3 reads CASRRGSGEETQYF. The DNA of the CDR3 is TGTGCCAGCAGACGCGGTAGCGGGGAGGAGACCCAGTACTTC.

This chain uses TRBV5-1 with TRBJ1-6; no definite D call. The CDR3 totals 14 residues. Trimming shortened V by 4 bases and J by 4 bases, and 9 bases separated the two germline ends. The V gene's germline CDR1 is SGHRS and CDR2 YFSETQ. The CDR3: CASSLQDYNSPLHF. The CDR3 coding sequence is TGCGCCAGCAGCCTGCAGGATTATAATTCACCCCTCCACTTT.

This chain links TRBV18 with TRBJ2-1; D gene unclear. With 3 bases removed from V and 0 bases from J, the gap between germline ends came to 12 bases. The CDR3 is made up of 16 amino acids. Germline V gene sequence: CDR1 KGHSH, CDR2 LQKENI. CDR3 DNA: TGTGCCAGCTCACCCTCTCTCCCCCGCTCCTACAATGAGCAGTTCTTC. Its translation: CASSPSLPRSYNEQFF.

This clone was seen only once. The genes are TRBV5-6 and TRBJ1-5; D is ambiguous. The CDR3 contains 15 residues. V shed 1 base and J shed 1 base, with 9 bases lying between them. CDR1 is SGHDT, CDR2 YYEEEE, per germline. DNA for the CDR3: TGTGCCAGCAGCTTGAGGCGGGAAAGCAATCAGCCCCAGCATTTT. This translates into CASSLRRESNQPQHF.

This chain joins TRBV28 and TRBJ2-2, with TRBD2 as a possible D gene (5 bases). The CDR3 contains 13 residues. CDR1 is MDHEN and CDR2 is SYDVKM in the germline V gene. V lost 9 bases and J 3 bases, leaving 11 bases between the germline ends. The chain's CDR3 is CASFTGDTGELFF. CDR3 DNA: TGTGCCAGTTTCACCGGGGACACCGGGGAGCTGTTTTTT.

This chain connects TRBV2 to TRBJ2-2; unclear D gene. CDR1 is SNHLY, CDR2 FYNNEI, per germline. Trimming removed 6 bases at V and 4 bases at J, with 6 bases between. The CDR3 has 12 amino acids. The CDR3 loop reads CASRISTGELFF. The DNA for the CDR3 is TGTGCCAGCAGAATATCCACCGGGGAGCTGTTTTTT.

V usage is TRBV19 and J usage is TRBJ2-1; TRBD2 is a possible D gene (5 bases). The CDR3 has 14 residues. Per germline, CDR1 LNHDA and CDR2 SQIVND (reference sequence). V dropped 3 bases and J dropped 9 bases, with 15 bases sitting between them. The CDR3 nucleotides are TGTGCCAGTAGTATCATCGACTATTATGGTGAGCAGTTCTTC. Its protein is CASSIIDYYGEQFF.

V gene TRBV28 combines with J gene TRBJ1-2, with TRBD1 as a possible D gene (6 bases). Germline CDR1 and CDR2: MDHEN and SYDVKM. The CDR3 is made up of 15 amino acids. The ends were cut back, 6 bases at V and 1 base at J, with 15 bases in the middle. CDR3 region: CASRLNRVLNYGYTF. The DNA of the CDR3 is TGTGCCAGCAGACTCAACAGGGTCCTTAACTATGGCTACACCTTC.

V is TRBV11-2 and J is TRBJ2-7; possibly TRBD1 for D (6 bases). CDR3 length equals 13 residues. Trimming shortened V by 0 bases and J by 10 bases, and 13 bases separated the two germline ends. Germline CDR1 is SGHAT and CDR2 is FQNNGV. CDR3 residues: CASSLERAGVQYF. The DNA of the CDR3 is TGTGCCAGCAGCTTAGAGAGGGCAGGGGTCCAGTACTTC.

The chain is built from TRBV7-6 and TRBJ1-5; D is ambiguous. Germline values: CDR1 SGHVS, CDR2 FNYEAQ. The CDR3 spans 14 residues. V gave up 3 bases and J gave up 1 base, with 7 bases separating them. This CDR3 reads CASSFSGSNQPQHF. DNA for the CDR3: TGTGCCAGCAGCTTTTCCGGGAGCAATCAGCCCCAGCATTTT.

This chain links TRBV2 with TRBJ1-5; no clear D gene. Trimming shortened V by 2 bases and J by 5 bases, and 10 bases separated the two germline ends. The CDR3 consists of 14 residues. Germline assignment: CDR1 SNHLY and CDR2 FYNNEI. DNA of the CDR3: TGTGCCAGCAGTGAACGGACTGGGCATCAGCCCCAGCATTTT. Translating it yields CASSERTGHQPQHF.

The genes are TRBV28 and TRBJ2-7, with D perhaps matching TRBD1 (5 bases). Germline values: CDR1 MDHEN, CDR2 SYDVKM. CDR3 length: 12 residues. V gave up 3 bases and J gave up 6 bases, with 9 bases separating them. CDR3 residues: CASSLQGSEQYF. In DNA, the CDR3 is TGTGCCAGCAGTTTGCAGGGTAGCGAGCAGTACTTC.

The chain recombines TRBV5-4 with TRBJ2-7, with a weak D call TRBD1 (7 bases). Germline CDR1 is SGHNT and CDR2 is YYREEE (reference sequence). Trimming removed 3 bases from V and 2 bases from J, with 15 bases in between. The CDR3 is 15 residues long. The CDR3 reads CASSSQGGKAYEQYF. For the CDR3, the DNA is TGTGCCAGCAGCTCGCAGGGGGGCAAGGCCTACGAGCAGTACTTC.